The T cell receptor (beta chain) under discussion was sequenced for a study of PD-L1 blockade in urothelial cancer. Overall study findings and caveats: Pretreatment TCR clonality in blood, when below the median, was predictive of better survival.

About this clone: Antigen specificity is unknown.

Trimming took off 8 bases at V and 7 bases at J, with 17 bases between the two ends. The CDR3 length is 13 residues. CDR1 SEHNR and CDR2 FQNEAQ come from the germline V gene (reference sequence). Sequenced by immunoSEQ multiplex PCR; TCRdb stores in-frame clones only, minus some. The data contain about 84,000 clones, about 80% of them seen just once; the ten biggest clones take up over 7.5%. The number of samples from each patient was between 1 and 8, taken pretreatment and on-treatment. Specimen: PBMCs, collected around atezolizumab (anti-PD-L1) treatment. The TCR comes from an older man with urothelial cancer. The V call is TRBV7-9, the J call TRBJ1-1, with a possible D match to TRBD1 (5 bases). The CDR3 bases are TGTGCCAGCGACAGATACCGGGGGAGTGAAGCTTTCTTT. As protein: CASDRYRGSEAFF.